Below are 30 T cell receptor beta chains sequenced from a single sample in a study of T cells after yellow fever vaccination. TCRdb re-called the 5' RACE reads through MiXCR, storing one row per CDR3 protein. This table has hundreds of thousands of distinct CDR3 sequences, around 3.9% appearing once. Sequenced here: PBMCs, sampled on the day of the yellow fever booster vaccination. These receptors were collected from a man younger than 35 who received the YFV17D yellow fever vaccine.

Concerning this clonotype itself: The junction departs from germline at one end; a sequencing error may be responsible. The rearrangement joins TRBV7-7 to TRBJ2-3; D remains unclear. This CDR3 contains 13 residues. Germline values: CDR1 SSHAT, CDR2 FNYEAQ (reference sequence). Written as DNA, the CDR3 is TGTGCTAGCAGCCCCTGGCCCACAGATACGCAGTATTTT. This translates into CASSPWPTDTQYF.

This clonotype appeared many times. J is TRBJ2-1 and V is TRBV7-2; perhaps TRBD1 as D (5 bases). The CDR3 consists of 16 residues. Trimming took off 1 base at V and 7 bases at J, with 17 bases between the two ends. Germline lookup yields CDR1 SGHTA and CDR2 FQGNSA. CDR3 protein: CASSLGRAQGLNEQFF. The CDR3 bases are TGTGCCAGCAGCTTAGGACGGGCTCAGGGTTTGAATGAGCAGTTCTTC.

CDR3 nucleotide sequence: TGTGCCTGGAGTGTTCGGGGATACTATGGCTACACCTTC. Translating gives CAWSVRGYYGYTF. The rearrangement joins TRBV30 to TRBJ1-2, with D unresolved. The CDR3 has 13 amino acids. V lost 0 bases and J 3 bases, leaving 8 bases between the germline ends. Germline CDR1 GTSNPN, CDR2 SVGIG (reference sequence).

This clonotype came up a few times. The chain uses TRBV4-3 and TRBJ1-6; D unresolved. In germline, CDR1 is LGHNA, CDR2 YSLEER. This CDR3 contains 16 residues. Trimming took 1 base from V and 8 from J, leaving 15 bases between them. The CDR3 DNA reads as TGCGCCAGCAGCCAAGTTTATGAGTTATCGGATTCACCCCTCCACTTT. Residues: CASSQVYELSDSPLHF.

The table lists this clonotype with a few counts. The chain couples TRBV27 to TRBJ2-7, with D tentatively TRBD1 or TRBD2 (5 bases each). Looked up from germline, CDR1 is MNHEY and CDR2 is SMNVEV (reference sequence). Trimming took off 8 bases at V and 3 bases at J, with 17 bases between the two ends. This CDR3 spans 14 amino acids. The CDR3 nucleotides read TGTGCCAGCGGTACGGGACCCTCTTTCTACGAGCAGTACTTC. Its protein is CASGTGPSFYEQYF.

The chain links TRBV6-2 or TRBV6-3 to TRBJ1-2; TRBD1 matches 7 bases. Germline-derived CDR1 and CDR2 are MNHEY and SVGEGT. V was clipped by 6 bases and J by 7 bases; unmatched bases: 8. CDR3 length equals 13 residues. In nucleotides, the CDR3 is TGTGCCAGCAGCCCGGGACAGATTGGTGGCTACACCTTC. It encodes CASSPGQIGGYTF.

Ten or more counts support this clonotype. This rearrangement joins TRBV20-1 to TRBJ2-7; D possibly corresponds to TRBD1 (6 bases). The CDR3 covers 15 residues. Trimming took off 1 base at V and 2 bases at J, with 15 bases between the two ends. Looked up from germline, CDR1 is DFQATT and CDR2 is SNEGSKA (reference sequence). The CDR3 sequence: CSARVVGTSPYEQYV. The CDR3 bases are TGCAGTGCTAGAGTAGTAGGGACATCTCCCTACGAGCAGTACGTC.

The sample holds a few counts of this clonotype. The chain combines TRBV20-1 with TRBJ1-2; a possible D gene is TRBD1 (6 bases). The CDR3 is 12 amino acids. V shed 3 bases and J shed 6 bases, with 11 bases lying between them. Germline V gene lookup returns CDR1 DFQATT and CDR2 SNEGSKA (reference sequence). The CDR3 region is CSAREGVDGYTF. The CDR3 DNA is TGCAGTGCTAGGGAGGGGGTAGATGGCTACACCTTC.

This clonotype has just a few counts. CDR3 amino acids: CSARTVGVEKLFF. The DNA of the CDR3 is TGCAGTGCTAGAACAGTGGGGGTTGAAAAACTGTTTTTT. The chain carries TRBV20-1 and TRBJ1-4; possible D gene TRBD1, 5 bases. V lost 2 bases to trimming and J lost 7 bases, with 11 bases between them. There are 13 residues in the CDR3. The V gene's germline CDR1 is DFQATT and CDR2 SNEGSKA (reference sequence).

The chain recombines TRBV7-7 with TRBJ2-5, with D possibly being TRBD2 (6 bases). The CDR3 runs 13 residues. V was trimmed by 5 bases and J by 3 bases, leaving 10 bases between them. The V gene's germline CDR1 is SSHAT and CDR2 FNYEAQ (reference sequence). In DNA, the CDR3 is TGTGCCAGCAGCGGGACTGTTGAAGAGACCCAGTACTTC. As protein: CASSGTVEETQYF.

This chain links TRBV2 with TRBJ1-6; TRBD1 matches at 10 bases. The CDR3 extends over 16 amino acids. Trimming removed 8 bases from V and 0 bases from J; junction bases left unmatched: 4. CDR1 is SNHLY and CDR2 is FYNNEI in the germline V gene. CDR3 in amino acids: CASGWTGGSYNSPLHF. CDR3 nucleotide sequence: TGTGCCAGCGGATGGACAGGGGGCTCCTATAATTCACCCCTCCACTTT.

The gene calls are TRBV6-5 and TRBJ1-5, with D perhaps TRBD1 (5 bases). The CDR3 has 14 amino acids. Trimming left V 6 bases short and J 4 bases short, with 13 bases between. The germline V gene encodes CDR1 MNHEY and CDR2 SVGAGI. The CDR3 DNA follows: TGTGCCAGCAGCTACGGGGCAGTAAATCAGCCCCAGCATTTT. It encodes CASSYGAVNQPQHF.

In this sample, this clonotype turned up many times. The chain couples TRBV6-6 to TRBJ1-2; D is unclear. Trimming cost V 6 bases and J 0 bases, with 8 bases left between them. Germline assignment: CDR1 MNHNY and CDR2 SVGAGI (reference sequence). The length of the CDR3 is 13 residues. For the CDR3, the DNA is TGTGCCAGCAGCCTGACAACTAACTATGGCTACACCTTC. Translated: CASSLTTNYGYTF.

This clonotype was picked up a small number of times. The chain joins TRBV12-3 or TRBV12-4 to TRBJ1-5; maybe TRBD1 (6 bases). The V end lost 6 bases, the J end lost 1 base, and 13 bases lay between the germline ends. This CDR3 has 15 amino acids. DNA of the CDR3: TGTGCCAGCAGGGCACGGGGGGCAAGCAATCAGCCCCAGCATTTT. It translates to CASRARGASNQPQHF.

This clonotype occurred many times. The genes are TRBV11-2 and TRBJ2-3, with 8 bases that match TRBD2. The CDR3 spans 16 residues. Unmatched junction bases numbered 3, after V lost 1 base and J lost 0 bases. Germline CDR1 is SGHAT and CDR2 is FQNNGV. The CDR3 spells CASSLVGGASTDTQYF. The DNA for the CDR3 is TGTGCCAGCAGCTTAGTCGGGGGGGCCAGCACAGATACGCAGTATTTT. The variable domain in full, completed from reference TRBV11-2 and TRBJ2-3, reads EAGVAQSPRYKIIEKRQSVAFWCNPISGHATLYWYQQILGQGPKLLIQFQNNGVVDDSQLPKDRFSAERLKGVDSTLKIQPAKLEDSAVYLCASSLVGGASTDTQYFGPGTRLTVL.

This clonotype was seen many times. The chain couples TRBV5-1 to TRBJ2-7; 9 bases are shared with TRBD1. The V segment lost 2 bases and the J segment 2 bases; nucleotides outside the gene matches: 8. This CDR3 is 16 amino acids long. Per germline, CDR1 SGHRS and CDR2 YFSETQ. The CDR3 is CASSLTTGTGTYEQYV. The CDR3 DNA reads TGCGCCAGCAGCTTAACAACCGGGACAGGGACCTACGAGCAGTACGTC.

The rearrangement uses TRBV20-1 and TRBJ2-7; 13 positions agree with TRBD2. Germline assignment: CDR1 DFQATT and CDR2 SNEGSKA (reference sequence). J gave up 7 bases and V 6 bases, and 9 bases lay outside the gene matches. The CDR3 sequence is 14 residues long. As DNA, the CDR3 is TGCAGTGCCCATCCGGGACTAGCGGGGCATGAGCAGTACTTC. Translating it yields CSAHPGLAGHEQYF.

This rearrangement joins TRBV20-1 to TRBJ1-1; D might be TRBD1 (5 bases). This CDR3 contains 12 residues. From germline, CDR1 is DFQATT and CDR2 SNEGSKA (reference sequence). Trimming took off 3 bases at V and 5 bases at J, with 10 bases between the two ends. DNA of the CDR3: TGCAGTGCTAGCGAGCGGGGGACTGAAGCTTTCTTT. It codes for CSASERGTEAFF.

This clonotype was picked up many times. The junction departs from the called germline gene at one end, perhaps through a read error. The chain employs TRBV20-1 and TRBJ1-5; D uncertain. Germline values: CDR1 DFQATT, CDR2 SNEGSKA (reference sequence). CDR3 length equals 12 residues. The CDR3 DNA follows: TGCAGTGCTAGAGATAGCCATCAGCCCCAGCATTTT. Encoded protein: CSARDSHQPQHF.

There are a few counts of this clonotype. J is TRBJ2-3 and V is TRBV9; TRBD2 might be the D (6 bases). In germline, CDR1 is SGDLS, CDR2 YYNGEE. With 2 bases removed from V and 2 bases from J, the gap between germline ends came to 9 bases. The CDR3 contains 14 residues. The CDR3: CASSVGGNTDTQYF. The CDR3 nucleotides read TGTGCCAGCAGCGTCGGGGGAAACACAGATACGCAGTATTTT. The full variable domain, its missing parts supplied by reference TRBV9 and TRBJ2-3, is DSGVTQTPKHLITATGQRVTLRCSPRSGDLSVYWYQQSLDQGLQFLIQYYNGEERAKGNILERFSAQQFPDLHSELNLSSLELGDSALYFCASSVGGNTDTQYFGPGTRLTVL.

This clonotype appeared many times. The chain links TRBV3-1 to TRBJ2-5; D is undetermined. Germline V gene data show CDR1 as LGHDT and CDR2 as YNNKEL (reference sequence). Trimming shortened V by 3 bases and J by 1 base, and 9 bases separated the two germline ends. This CDR3 has 14 residues. CDR3 sequence reads: CASSQSEAQETQYF. The CDR3 nucleotides are TGTGCCAGCAGCCAGAGCGAGGCCCAAGAGACCCAGTACTTC.

This clonotype turned up a few times. This chain connects TRBV27 to TRBJ2-2, with D hard to call. The germline gives CDR1 MNHEY, CDR2 SMNVEV (reference sequence). Deletions cut 4 bases from V and 7 bases from J, with 7 bases between. The CDR3 has 12 residues. Here the CDR3 DNA reads TGTGCCAGCAGTTCTAATGGCGGGGAGCTGTTTTTT. This encodes CASSSNGGELFF.

This chain links TRBV20-1 with TRBJ1-3; 8 nucleotides line up with TRBD1. This CDR3 spans 14 amino acids. Germline CDR1 is DFQATT and CDR2 is SNEGSKA (reference sequence). Losses at the gene ends were 5 bases for V and 4 bases for J; bases not matched to a gene: 7. The CDR3 DNA is TGCAGTGCTTTGGACAGGGCTAGAGGAAACACCATATATTTT. This gives the protein CSALDRARGNTIYF.

This clonotype was seen many times. J is TRBJ2-5 and V is TRBV5-6; TRBD2 is a possible D gene (5 bases). The germline gives CDR1 SGHDT, CDR2 YYEEEE. V was trimmed by 3 bases and J by 5 bases, leaving 17 bases between them. The CDR3 covers 15 residues. This CDR3 is CASSSAQAGGETQYF. As DNA, the CDR3 is TGTGCCAGCAGCTCGGCCCAGGCCGGCGGGGAGACCCAGTACTTC.

This clonotype was counted ten times or more. The J gene is TRBJ1-3, the V gene TRBV12-3 or TRBV12-4; tentative D call: TRBD1 (5 bases). The germline V and J ends were trimmed by 7 bases and 4 bases, with 14 bases remaining between them. The CDR3 has 14 amino acids. The CDR3 sequence is CASNKGHLGNTIYF. CDR3 coding DNA: TGTGCCAGCAATAAAGGACACTTAGGAAACACCATATATTTT.

This clonotype has a count of ten or more. The CDR3 DNA is TGCGCCAGCAGCCCCGGTATGCAGGGCCCCCAGCATTTT. Its translation is CASSPGMQGPQHF. This chain joins TRBV5-1 and TRBJ1-5; D possibly corresponds to TRBD1 (5 bases). The germline gives CDR1 SGHRS, CDR2 YFSETQ. Deletions cut 4 bases from V and 10 bases from J, with 15 bases between. This CDR3 has 13 amino acids.

This clonotype has more than one count but fewer than ten. V and J are TRBV18 and TRBJ2-7; D is perhaps TRBD2 (6 bases). V was shortened by 2 bases and J by 2 bases, with 10 bases between the two germline ends. CDR3 length equals 14 residues. Germline CDR1 and CDR2: KGHSH and LQKENI. In DNA form, the CDR3 reads TGTGCCAGCTCACCAATCTGGGAGGCCTACGAGCAGTACTTC. Encoded protein: CASSPIWEAYEQYF.

Only a few counts were recorded for this clonotype. The V and J genes are TRBV18 and TRBJ2-5; unclear D gene. Germline loops: CDR1 KGHSH, CDR2 LQKENI. The length of the CDR3 is 12 residues. V was shortened by 5 bases and J by 5 bases, with 9 bases between the two germline ends. CDR3: CASSITSETQYF. CDR3 coding DNA: TGTGCCAGCTCAATCACATCGGAGACCCAGTACTTC.

The V call is TRBV29-1, the J call TRBJ1-2; a possible D gene is TRBD1 (6 bases). The CDR3 runs to 12 residues. V was shortened by 6 bases and J by 4 bases, with 12 bases between the two germline ends. The germline V gene has CDR1 SQVTM and CDR2 ANQGSEA. CDR3 in amino acids: CSVDGQIYGYTF. The CDR3 nucleotides read TGCAGCGTGGACGGACAGATCTATGGCTACACCTTC. The full variable domain, its missing parts supplied by reference TRBV29-1 and TRBJ1-2, is SAVISQKPSRDICQRGTSLTIQCQVDSQVTMMFWYRQQPGQSLTLIATANQGSEATYESGFVIDKFPISRPNLTFSTLTVSNMSPEDSSIYLCSVDGQIYGYTFGSGTRLTVV.

The table lists this clonotype with many counts. The DNA of the CDR3 is TGCGCCAGCAGCTTGTGGGGCAGAGATACGCAGTATTTT. As protein: CASSLWGRDTQYF. The chain carries TRBV5-1 and TRBJ2-3, with D perhaps matching TRBD1 (5 bases). V shed 1 base and J shed 5 bases, with 8 bases lying between them. The CDR3 is made up of 13 amino acids. Germline assignment: CDR1 SGHRS and CDR2 YFSETQ.